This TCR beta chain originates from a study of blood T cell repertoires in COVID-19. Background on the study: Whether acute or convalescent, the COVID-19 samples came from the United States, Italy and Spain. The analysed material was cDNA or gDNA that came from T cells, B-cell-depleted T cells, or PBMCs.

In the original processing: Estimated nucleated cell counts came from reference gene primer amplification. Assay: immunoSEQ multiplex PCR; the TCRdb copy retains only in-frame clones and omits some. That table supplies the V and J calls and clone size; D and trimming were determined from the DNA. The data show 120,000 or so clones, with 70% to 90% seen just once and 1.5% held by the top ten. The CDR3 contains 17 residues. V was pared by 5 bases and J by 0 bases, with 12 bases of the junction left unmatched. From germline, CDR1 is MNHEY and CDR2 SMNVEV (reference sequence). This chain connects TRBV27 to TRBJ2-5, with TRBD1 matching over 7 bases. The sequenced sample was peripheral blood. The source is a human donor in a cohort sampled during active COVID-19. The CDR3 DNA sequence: TGTGCCAGCAGTCACAGGCGGGCAGGGGGTTACCAAGAGACCCAGTACTTC. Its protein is CASSHRRAGGYQETQYF.